Only a few counts were recorded for the clone carrying this TCR beta chain. Antigen unknown. Trimming took 0 bases from V and 6 from J, leaving 13 bases between them. The CDR3 is 15 residues long. Germline lookup yields CDR1 SGDLS and CDR2 YYNGEE. This sample is drawn from a study of T-cell memory formation after mild COVID-19. At the level of the study: There were largely donor-specific TCR clusters.

Study-level findings and limits: Day 15 to 85 contracting clones showed balanced CD4/CD8; later expanders leaned CD4+.

5'RACE, which relied on constant-segment primers, yielded TCR alpha and TCR beta cDNA libraries carrying sample barcodes and UMIs. MiXCR was run by TCRdb on the 5' RACE reads, yielding one entry per CDR3 protein. The table lists hundreds of thousands of distinct CDR3 sequences, 18% of them singletons. The source of this sequence is an adult woman who had mild COVID-19 (a few samples of this study predate the infection). Cell type and time point are not known. Specimen: PBMCs or a T cell subset sorted from them (not recorded which). The V and J genes are TRBV9 and TRBJ2-1, with D tentatively TRBD2 (6 bases). This CDR3 reads CASSVAPDGGNEQFF. The CDR3 DNA sequence: TGTGCCAGCAGCGTAGCTCCGGACGGGGGCAATGAGCAGTTCTTC.